These 10 T cell receptor beta chains were sequenced from one sample in a study of post-analysis software for immune sequencing data. TCR beta cDNA libraries had unique molecular identifiers. TCRdb passed the PCR reads through MiXCR, listing each CDR3 protein once. The table has over 300,000 distinct CDR3 sequences, approximately 38% seen once; the top ten hold roughly 13%. These receptors have no known antigen. Study-level findings and limits: The five TRBV segments detected at higher frequency in patients than in controls included TRBV5-6, TRBV5-1 and TRBV20-1.

Material for sequencing was blood. All receptors derive from a girl aged 5-17 years with multiple sclerosis.

This clonotype appeared many times. The chain recombines TRBV29-1 with TRBJ2-3; D unclear. This CDR3 spans 13 amino acids. Germline V gives CDR1 SQVTM, CDR2 ANQGSEA. With 3 bases removed from V and 2 bases from J, the gap between germline ends came to 9 bases. The CDR3 loop is CSVDVGSTDTQYF. CDR3 bases: TGCAGCGTTGATGTGGGGTCCACAGATACGCAGTATTTT.

This clonotype was seen at least ten times. J is TRBJ1-2 and V is TRBV13; 8 nucleotides agree with TRBD1. Unmatched junction bases numbered 8, after V lost 5 bases and J lost 6 bases. Germline values: CDR1 PRHDT, CDR2 FYEKMQ (reference sequence). The CDR3 runs to 14 residues. The chain's CDR3 is CASSARQGMDGYTF. In nucleotides, the CDR3 is TGTGCCAGCAGCGCCCGACAGGGGATGGATGGCTACACCTTC. Combining the CDR3 with reference TRBV13 and TRBJ1-2 gives the whole variable domain AAGVIQSPRHLIKEKRETATLKCYPIPRHDTVYWYQQGPGQDPQFLISFYEKMQSDKGSIPDRFSAQQFSDYHSELNMSSLELGDSALYFCASSARQGMDGYTFGSGTRLTVV.

This clonotype was detected a few times. The chain has TRBV27 and TRBJ2-5; the D gene could be TRBD1 or TRBD2 (5 bases each). With 3 bases removed from V and 0 bases from J, the gap between germline ends came to 14 bases. CDR3 length: 16 residues. The germline V gene has CDR1 MNHEY and CDR2 SMNVEV (reference sequence). CDR3 coding DNA: TGTGCCAGCAGTTTCGCCGGGACGGGCTACCAAGAGACCCAGTACTTC. Protein sequence: CASSFAGTGYQETQYF.

This clonotype was observed a handful of times. The V gene is TRBV28, the J gene TRBJ2-3; 8 bases agree with TRBD2. With 8 bases clipped from V and 0 bases from J, the junction kept 7 bases outside the gene matches. The germline CDR1 and CDR2 sequences are MDHEN and SYDVKM. There are 15 residues in the CDR3. DNA of the CDR3: TGTGCCAGCCCTCGGGAGCGGGAGAGCACAGATACGCAGTATTTT. This gives the protein CASPRERESTDTQYF.

This clonotype occurred a few times. This may be a read error, as it is one base from a much larger clone. J is TRBJ1-5 and V is TRBV12-3 or TRBV12-4; D may be TRBD1 (6 bases). V shed 4 bases and J shed 2 bases, with 9 bases lying between them. This CDR3 comprises 14 residues. The CDR3 protein is CASSWTEGNQPQHF. CDR3 DNA sequence: TGTGCCAGCAGTTGGACAGAAGGCAATCAGCCCCAGCATTTT.

V gene TRBV12-3 or TRBV12-4 combines with J gene TRBJ2-1; 12 bases agree with TRBD2. CDR3 length: 17 residues. The V and J ends lost 5 bases and 7 bases, in that order; junction bases with no gene match: 12. The CDR3 spells CASSPWAGTSGRNEQFF. DNA for the CDR3: TGTGCCAGCAGTCCCTGGGCCGGGACTAGCGGGCGGAATGAGCAGTTCTTC.

This clonotype was seen many times. The rearrangement joins TRBV12-3 or TRBV12-4 to TRBJ1-2; unclear D gene. The CDR3 consists of 19 residues. Trimming left V 3 bases short and J 4 bases short, with 27 bases between. The CDR3 DNA follows: TGTGCCAGCAGTTTTGTCCGAGGTACTCTACTCCTCGAGGGCTATGGCTACACCTTC. This translates into CASSFVRGTLLLEGYGYTF.

This clonotype occurred a few times. The chain recombines TRBV29-1 with TRBJ2-3, with D possibly being TRBD2 (7 bases). Deletions cut 7 bases from V and 2 bases from J, with 13 bases between. Germline-derived CDR1 and CDR2 are SQVTM and ANQGSEA. This CDR3 has 13 amino acids. The CDR3 nucleotides are TGCAGCGCTGAGGGGGGGTTCACAGATACGCAGTATTTT. This translates into CSAEGGFTDTQYF.

V and J are TRBV12-3 or TRBV12-4 and TRBJ2-7; a possible D gene is TRBD1 (6 bases). The DNA end favors TRBJ2-5, so the J call may be wrong. This CDR3 is built from 14 residues. In nucleotides, the CDR3 is TGTGCCAGCAGTTCACAGGGTTTCGGGGAGACCCAGTACTTC. As protein: CASSSQGFGETQYF.

J is TRBJ1-2 and V is TRBV6-2 or TRBV6-3; D is unresolved. CDR3 size: 12 residues. Germline V gene data show CDR1 as MNHEY and CDR2 as SVGEGT. Deletions cut 7 bases from V and 8 bases from J, with 14 bases between. The CDR3 bases are TGTGCCAGCAAGAGGTCCCGGTGGGGCTACACCTTC. It encodes CASKRSRWGYTF.